A single sample gave rise to the 19 T cell receptor beta chains below, sequenced in a study of brain T cells in children with intractable seizures. Repertoires were generated with immunoSEQ multiplex PCR, while TCRdb's copy carries only in-frame clones and drops some. The data hold about 80,000 clones, with roughly 89% observed a single time. The material sequenced was peripheral blood, taken at surgery. These receptor sequences come from a girl aged 2 to 9 with Rasmussen encephalitis and intractable seizures.

This chain links TRBV15 with TRBJ2-1; a possible D gene is TRBD2 (5 bases). The length of the CDR3 is 14 residues. Deletions cut 0 bases from V and 5 bases from J, with 8 bases between. The germline gives CDR1 LNHNV, CDR2 YYDKDF (reference sequence). CDR3 nucleotide sequence: TGTGCCACCAGCAGAGATTGGGAGCACAATGAGCAGTTCTTC. Its protein is CATSRDWEHNEQFF.

The chain links TRBV5-4 to TRBJ1-1, with 11 bases that match TRBD1. The germline V gene encodes CDR1 SGHNT and CDR2 YYREEE (reference sequence). The V segment lost 4 bases and the J segment 4 bases; nucleotides outside the gene matches: 9. The CDR3 is 16 residues long. CDR3 sequence reads: CASSPRTGTGGTEAFF. In DNA, the CDR3 is TGTGCCAGCAGCCCCCGGACAGGGACAGGGGGCACTGAAGCTTTCTTT.

The chain has TRBV5-4 and TRBJ1-2; TRBD1 is a possible D gene (6 bases). The CDR3 is made up of 16 amino acids. V was cut by 1 base and J by 3 bases, with 16 bases left in between. Germline V CDR1 and CDR2: SGHNT, YYREEE (reference sequence). The CDR3 sequence is CASSLPGAELDYGYTF. CDR3 DNA sequence: TGTGCCAGCAGCTTGCCGGGGGCGGAGTTAGACTATGGCTACACCTTC. Full variable domain (outside the CDR3, taken from reference TRBV5-4 and TRBJ1-2): ETGVTQSPTHLIKTRGQQVTLRCSSQSGHNTVSWYQQALGQGPQFIFQYYREEENGRGNFPPRFSGLQFPNYSSELNVNALELDDSALYLCASSLPGAELDYGYTFGSGTRLTVV.

This chain links TRBV18 with TRBJ1-4, with D possibly being TRBD1 (6 bases). With 3 bases removed from V and 7 bases from J, the gap between germline ends came to 21 bases. The CDR3 is 17 residues long. Germline V gene lookup returns CDR1 KGHSH and CDR2 LQKENI. The CDR3 loop is CASSPQLLTGTGEKLFF. CDR3 DNA sequence: TGTGCCAGCTCACCCCAACTACTTACAGGGACCGGTGAAAAACTGTTTTTT.

This chain uses TRBV5-4 with TRBJ1-6, with D uncertain. The CDR3 consists of 14 residues. The germline CDR1 and CDR2 sequences are SGHNT and YYREEE (reference sequence). Trimming stripped 3 bases from V and 9 bases from J, with 13 bases between. The CDR3, as DNA: TGTGCCAGCAGCTCCCGGGTTGATGGTTCACCCCTCCACTTT. Translating it yields CASSSRVDGSPLHF.

Here the CDR3 reads CASSYRRGGKLFF. The CDR3 bases are TGTGCCAGCAGTTACCGTAGAGGTGGAAAACTGTTTTTT. The chain carries TRBV6-5 and TRBJ1-4; no definite D call. V lost 2 bases, J lost 10 bases, and 11 bases lay in between. There are 13 residues in the CDR3. The germline V gene encodes CDR1 MNHEY and CDR2 SVGAGI.

The V call is TRBV7-9, the J call TRBJ2-3; no clear D gene. Germline loops: CDR1 SEHNR, CDR2 FQNEAQ (reference sequence). V was clipped by 5 bases and J by 4 bases, with 16 bases between them. The CDR3 length is 15 residues. In DNA form, the CDR3 reads TGTGCCAGCAGCCTCCCCCAAGAAGTCGCAGATACGCAGTATTTT. Its protein product is CASSLPQEVADTQYF.

The chain couples TRBV9 to TRBJ2-1; TRBD2 might be the D (6 bases). Trimming pared 3 bases from V and 2 bases from J, leaving 12 bases between. Germline loops: CDR1 SGDLS, CDR2 YYNGEE. CDR3 size: 15 residues. Written as DNA, the CDR3 is TGTGCCAGCAGCGCTGGGGTAGCGGCCTACAATGAGCAGTTCTTC. It is translated as CASSAGVAAYNEQFF. The complete variable domain, with remaining parts taken from reference TRBV9 and TRBJ2-1, reads DSGVTQTPKHLITATGQRVTLRCSPRSGDLSVYWYQQSLDQGLQFLIQYYNGEERAKGNILERFSAQQFPDLHSELNLSSLELGDSALYFCASSAGVAAYNEQFFGPGTRLTVL.

This chain joins TRBV9 and TRBJ1-2, with D unresolved. V shed 0 bases and J shed 8 bases, with 11 bases lying between them. This CDR3 is built from 13 residues. Looked up from germline, CDR1 is SGDLS and CDR2 is YYNGEE. The chain's CDR3 is CASSVGRDRGYTF. The CDR3 nucleotides are TGTGCCAGCAGCGTAGGAAGGGATCGGGGCTACACCTTC.

V is TRBV6-5 and J is TRBJ2-7; D is perhaps TRBD1 or TRBD2 (6 bases each). The V and J ends lost 7 bases and 6 bases respectively, with 19 bases between them. This CDR3 has 14 residues. Germline loops: CDR1 MNHEY, CDR2 SVGAGI. CDR3 coding DNA: TGTGCCAGCACACCTCTCCGGGGGCAAAGCGAGCAGTACTTC. Protein: CASTPLRGQSEQYF.

This rearrangement joins TRBV6-6 to TRBJ1-3; D remains ambiguous. Trimming left V 10 bases short and J 4 bases short, with 20 bases between. CDR1 and CDR2 (germline): MNHNY, SVGAGI (reference sequence). The length of the CDR3 is 15 residues. CDR3 in DNA: TGTGCCACCCTCCCGGGAGGGAGTGTCGGAAACACCATATATTTT. Translation gives CATLPGGSVGNTIYF.

The V call is TRBV15, the J call TRBJ2-7; 8 bases are shared with TRBD1. Looked up from germline, CDR1 is LNHNV and CDR2 is YYDKDF (reference sequence). CDR3 length: 14 amino acids. J lost 2 bases, V lost 5 bases, and 5 bases had no gene match. CDR3 in amino acids: CATSVGQGPYEQYF. The CDR3 DNA is TGTGCCACCAGCGTAGGACAGGGACCCTACGAGCAGTACTTC. Together with reference TRBV15 and TRBJ2-7, the CDR3 gives the full variable domain: DAMVIQNPRYQVTQFGKPVTLSCSQTLNHNVMYWYQQKSSQAPKLLFHYYDKDFNNEADTPDNFQSRRPNTSFCFLDIRSPGLGDTAMYLCATSVGQGPYEQYFGPGTRLTVT.

The V and J genes are TRBV19 and TRBJ1-3, with D hard to call. Trimming pared 4 bases from V and 0 bases from J, leaving 7 bases between. The length of the CDR3 is 14 residues. Germline values: CDR1 LNHDA, CDR2 SQIVND (reference sequence). CDR3 in DNA: TGTGCCAGTAGTACATACCCCTCTGGAAACACCATATATTTT. Amino acid sequence: CASSTYPSGNTIYF. Supplemented by reference TRBV19 and TRBJ1-3, the full variable domain reads DGGITQSPKYLFRKEGQNVTLSCEQNLNHDAMYWYRQDPGQGLRLIYYSQIVNDFQKGDIAEGYSVSREKKESFPLTVTSAQKNPTAFYLCASSTYPSGNTIYFGEGSWLTVV.

The V and J genes are TRBV7-6 and TRBJ1-6; D not certain. Germline lookup yields CDR1 SGHVS and CDR2 FNYEAQ. The CDR3 runs 15 residues. V lost 3 bases and J lost 4, with 10 bases in between. CDR3 sequence (DNA): TGTGCCAGCAGCTTTAGGCCCCAATATAATTCACCCCTCCACTTT. The encoded protein is CASSFRPQYNSPLHF.

Written as DNA, the CDR3 is TGTGCCAGCAGTTTCCCGAAGGGGGGGTTGGCAGCCCATAATTCACCCCTCCACTTT. It specifies CASSFPKGGLAAHNSPLHF. The gene calls are TRBV28 and TRBJ1-6, with D perhaps matching TRBD1 (6 bases). There are 19 residues in the CDR3. Per the germline V gene, CDR1 is MDHEN and CDR2 is SYDVKM. V lost 3 bases and J lost 5, with 23 bases in between.

The chain joins TRBV28 to TRBJ2-1, with TRBD1 identical over 10 bases. With V trimmed by 2 bases and J by 12 bases, 7 bases remained unmatched. Germline CDR1 is MDHEN and CDR2 is SYDVKM. This CDR3 has 14 residues. The CDR3 sequence: CASSLAPGQGLQFF. CDR3 DNA sequence: TGTGCCAGCAGTTTAGCCCCGGGACAGGGGTTGCAGTTCTTC.

The CDR3 DNA reads TGCAGCGTTGGATTCCGTATTGCCTCCTACGAGCAGTACTTC. This codes for CSVGFRIASYEQYF. The chain carries TRBV29-1 and TRBJ2-7; no firm D call. CDR1 is SQVTM and CDR2 is ANQGSEA in the germline V gene. V was clipped by 4 bases and J by 0 bases, with 13 bases between them. This CDR3 has 14 residues.

This clone was seen only once. This chain links TRBV25-1 with TRBJ2-7; no clear D gene. The germline gives CDR1 MGHDK, CDR2 SYGVNS. The CDR3 totals 11 residues. V shed 4 bases and J shed 4 bases, with 5 bases lying between them. The CDR3 here is CASSAGYEQYF. As DNA, the CDR3 is TGTGCCAGCAGTGCGGGTTACGAGCAGTACTTC.

This clone has only one observation. The chain uses TRBV14 and TRBJ2-2; D perhaps matches TRBD2 (6 bases). The V end lost 2 bases, the J end lost 6 bases, and 13 bases lay between the germline ends. The germline V gene encodes CDR1 SGHDN and CDR2 FVKESK. The length of the CDR3 is 15 residues. DNA for the CDR3: TGTGCCAGCAGCCAAATGGGACTGGACGCCGGGGAGCTGTTTTTT. Translated: CASSQMGLDAGELFF. The full variable domain, completed using reference TRBV14 and TRBJ2-2, is EAGVTQFPSHSVIEKGQTVTLRCDPISGHDNLYWYRRVMGKEIKFLLHFVKESKQDESGMPNNRFLAERTGGTYSTLKVQPAELEDSGVYFCASSQMGLDAGELFFGEGSRLTVL.